This is a list of T cell receptor beta chains from one sample in a study of blood T cells in healthy people across ages. From the 5' RACE reads, TCRdb called clonotypes with MiXCR, one entry per CDR3 protein. The repertoire consists of about 640,000 distinct CDR3 sequences, with approximately 30% occurring once and the leading ten covering 15% to 18%. Sequenced material: blood. These receptors originate from a woman over 75 in good health. Each CDR3 is given with its conserved first and last residue. Fields, in order: CDR3 length, clone size, V gene, D gene, J gene, CDR3 DNA, CDR3 protein. The D gene is left open where the match is weak. Some rows mark clone size as missing; the rest say once, few, many or name a class of expanded clone.

17	.	TRBV14	.	TRBJ1-1	TGTGCCAGCAGCCAAGGGCTCGGGGGGACCGGTATCACTGAAGCTTTCTTT	CASSQGLGGTGITEAFF
16	.	TRBV7-9	TRBD1	TRBJ2-1	TGTGCCAGCAGCTTAGCAGGGGACAGGGTCCGCAATGAGCAGTTCTTC	CASSLAGDRVRNEQFF
14	.	TRBV7-2	.	TRBJ1-1	TGTGCCAGCAGCTCATGGGCCATGAACACTGAAGCTTTCTTT	CASSSWAMNTEAFF
11	many	TRBV10-3	.	TRBJ2-7	TGTGCCACCAGGGAGGGGGGCGAGCAGTACTTC	CATREGGEQYF
15	many	TRBV6-5	TRBD1	TRBJ1-5	TGTGCCAGCAGTTCCGGGACAGGGGTCAATCAGCCCCAGCATTTT	CASSSGTGVNQPQHF
14	many	TRBV10-3	TRBD1	TRBJ2-3	TGTGCCACCTCCGGGACAGGAAACACAGATACGCAGTATTTT	CATSGTGNTDTQYF
12	.	TRBV20-1	.	TRBJ1-6	TGCAGTGTGCAGCAGGGCCTTTCACCCCTCCACTTT	CSVQQGLSPLHF
15	many	TRBV4-3	.	TRBJ2-1	TGCGCCAGCAGCCAAAACGCTGACACCCTACGGCCCCAGTTCTTC	CASSQNADTLRPQFF
19	many	TRBV28	TRBD2	TRBJ2-1	TGTGCCAGCAGTTCAATTCCGGGGCTCCTTGAGCGGGGGGACAATGAGCAGTTCTTC	CASSSIPGLLERGDNEQFF
15	many	TRBV14	.	TRBJ2-5	TGTGCCAGCAGCCTCGGACTCAGCCGACAAGAGACCCAGTACTTC	CASSLGLSRQETQYF
15	.	TRBV19	.	TRBJ1-5	TGTGCCAGTAGGCAGGGGATGGGGAGCAATCAGCCCCAGCATTTT	CASRQGMGSNQPQHF
15	many	TRBV5-1	TRBD2	TRBJ2-5	TGCGCCAGCAGCTCCTCTAGCGGGGCCCAAGAGACCCAGTACTTC	CASSSSSGAQETQYF
13	few	TRBV5-1	.	TRBJ1-6	TGCGCCAGCAGCTTGGGTGCAGATTCACCCCCCCACTTT	CASSLGADSPPHF
15	many	TRBV7-9	TRBD2	TRBJ2-7	TGTGCCAGCAGCTTAGCGCTAGCGGGGGAAAACGAGCAGTACTTC	CASSLALAGENEQYF
16	few	TRBV27	.	TRBJ2-6	TGTGCCAGCAGTTTGAGGCGGACCTCTGGGACCAACGTCCTGACTTTC	CASSLRRTSGTNVLTF
15	many	TRBV7-2	TRBD2	TRBJ2-7	TGTGCCAGCAGCCCCCGGTGGCCCGGGGGGTACGAGCAGTACTTC	CASSPRWPGGYEQYF
16	.	TRBV7-2	.	TRBJ2-7	TGTGCCAGTAGTATTTTACTGACACAGGTCGACTACGAGCAGTACTTC	CASSILLTQVDYEQYF
15	many	TRBV5-1	TRBD2	TRBJ2-1	TGCGCCAGCAGTCCAGCGGGGGGCACCTACAATGAGCAGTTCTTC	CASSPAGGTYNEQFF
16	many	TRBV5-5	TRBD1	TRBJ2-7	TGTGCCAGCAGCGGCCTTGGACAGGGGACGCCCTACGAGCAGTACTTC	CASSGLGQGTPYEQYF
16	.	TRBV4-1	TRBD1	TRBJ2-7	TGCGCCAGCAGCCAAGCTTCGGGGACAGATTTGTCCGAGCAGTACTTC	CASSQASGTDLSEQYF
13	.	TRBV6-6	.	TRBJ2-7	TGTGCCAGCAGTTACGATGTTAGTGAAGAGCAGTACTTC	CASSYDVSEEQYF
16	.	TRBV11-2	.	TRBJ2-5	TGTGCCAGCAGGCGCGCGACTGGGGGCAATAAAGAGACCCAGTACTTC	CASRRATGGNKETQYF
16	many	TRBV5-6	.	TRBJ2-3	TGTGCCAGCAGCCCGGGACGGATCCCCAGCACAGATACGCAGTATTTT	CASSPGRIPSTDTQYF
13	.	TRBV5-1	.	TRBJ2-5	TGCGCCAGCACCTTGGGGGAGCAAGAGACCCAGTACTTC	CASTLGEQETQYF
15	.	TRBV7-2	.	TRBJ2-5	TGTGCCAGCAGCTTTCTCGGCATTAGGGGTGAGACCCAGTACTTC	CASSFLGIRGETQYF
13	many	TRBV20-1	.	TRBJ2-4	TGCAGTGCTATTCCAGGGGGGGCTCACATTCAGTACTTC	CSAIPGGAHIQYF
17	many	TRBV4-2	.	TRBJ2-6	TGTGCCAGCAGCCAAGTACGCCGGAGCTCTGGGGCCAACGTCCTGACTTTC	CASSQVRRSSGANVLTF
12	.	TRBV7-2	TRBD1	TRBJ1-4	TGTGCCAGCAGCCCACGGGACAGGGTTATGTTTTTT	CASSPRDRVMFF
13	many	TRBV28	.	TRBJ2-5	TGTGCCAGCAGTTTGTTACAGATACAGACCCAGTACTTC	CASSLLQIQTQYF
16	few	TRBV3-1	.	TRBJ1-5	TGTGCCAGCAGCCAGAACTTTGGACAGCCTCTGGAGCCCCAGCATTTT	CASSQNFGQPLEPQHF
14	.	TRBV6-2/TRBV6-3	TRBD1	TRBJ1-1	TGTGCCAGCAGGCTTTCGGCGAACAGGGGTGAAGCTTTCTTT	CASRLSANRGEAFF
14	many	TRBV4-2	.	TRBJ2-5	TGTGCCAGCAGCCCCTCGGCTCGGCAAGAGACCCAGTACTTC	CASSPSARQETQYF
13	many	TRBV15	.	TRBJ1-1	TGTGCCACCAGCAGAGGGGGGGAGATAAAAGCTTTCTTT	CATSRGGEIKAFF
16	.	TRBV28	.	TRBJ2-2	TGTGCCAGCGGTTTAATTGCGGGGACATTCACCGGGGAGCTGTTTTTT	CASGLIAGTFTGELFF
16	.	TRBV12-3/TRBV12-4	.	TRBJ2-5	TGTGCCAGCAGTATCGGCCCCGGGACTGGCTGGGAGACCCAGTACTTC	CASSIGPGTGWETQYF
13	.	TRBV18	.	TRBJ1-2	TGTGCCAGCTCACATCGGGACGACTGTGGCTACACCTTC	CASSHRDDCGYTF
17	many	TRBV7-2	.	TRBJ1-6	TGTGCCAGCAGCTTTAGCTCCCCAGGAACCTATAATTCACCCCTCCACTTT	CASSFSSPGTYNSPLHF
16	few	TRBV4-1	.	TRBJ2-4	TGCGCCAGCAGCCAAGATCAGTTTGGAGGCGTTTGGGAGCAGTACTTC	CASSQDQFGGVWEQYF
13	many	TRBV29-1	TRBD1	TRBJ2-7	TGCAGCGTTGGAATAGGACAGGTCTACGAGCAGTACTTC	CSVGIGQVYEQYF
15	.	TRBV4-3	.	TRBJ1-2	TGCGCCAGCAGCCCCAAGACCGGGGCGATCGTTGGCTACACCTTC	CASSPKTGAIVGYTF
12	many	TRBV10-3	.	TRBJ1-2	TGTGCCATCAAGGGCGGAGACTATGGCTACACCTTC	CAIKGGDYGYTF